The source of this T cell receptor (beta chain) is a study of cytomegalovirus exposure and HLA in healthy donors. Points from the study as a whole: A later analysis showed HLA-associated TCR beta chains outstripping equally common others in clonal expansion. Reportedly, fewer N-insertions than the approximately 700-donor mean appeared in an Asian-associated ancestry cluster in a later analysis. Using a false discovery rate of 0.05, a later analysis showed that approximately 17,000 TCR beta sequences were associated with HLA alleles.

Though probably carrying unrecorded immune exposures, donors were nominally healthy at sampling. The germline V gene has CDR1 SEHNR and CDR2 FQNEAQ (reference sequence). The ends were cut back, 4 bases at V and 4 bases at J, with 14 bases in the middle. This CDR3 is built from 14 residues. Comment on this clone: What it binds is unknown.

Both 60 Vbeta primers and 13 Jbeta primers went into the PCR. The assay was immunoSEQ multiplex PCR, and TCRdb's table has in-frame clones only and misses some. Of about 160,000 clones listed, 77% were seen once; the top ten hold approximately 2.1%. What was sequenced was PBMCs. This receptor was obtained from a man in his fifties in good health and CMV-seropositive. The chain combines TRBV7-9 with TRBJ2-7, with D possibly being TRBD2 (7 bases). Here the CDR3 reads CASSSGGGGYEQYF. CDR3 coding DNA: TGTGCCAGCAGCTCTGGGGGCGGGGGTTACGAGCAGTACTTC. The variable domain in full, with the rest retrieved from reference TRBV7-9 and TRBJ2-7, is DTGVSQNPRHKITKRGQNVTFRCDPISEHNRLYWYRQTLGQGPEFLTYFQNEAQLEKSRLLSDRFSAERPKGSFSTLEIQRTEQGDSAMYLCASSSGGGGYEQYFGPGTRLTVT.